The rows below give T cell receptor beta chains drawn from one sample of a study of CD8 T cells in Susac syndrome. TCRdb recomputed calls from the immunoSEQ multiplex PCR reads with MiXCR, one row per CDR3 protein. The sample consists of approximately 190,000 distinct CDR3 sequences, approximately 93% of them appearing once. The sample comprised CD4+ T cells from PBMCs. The receptors were sampled from a human donor in good health. CDR3s include the opening cysteine and the closing phenylalanine or tryptophan. The order of the fields is J gene, V gene, clone size, CDR3 protein. Only some rows state a clone size, as once, few, many or a class for expanded clones.

>TRBJ2-3|TRBV7-3|-
CASSLRGGPSTDTQYF
>TRBJ2-1|TRBV24-1|-
CATSDFGSPSSYNEQFF
>TRBJ2-5|TRBV20-1|-
CSARGGYQETQYF
>TRBJ2-1|TRBV3-1|-
CASTLGGASNEQFF
>TRBJ2-3|TRBV13|-
CASSLDGVRTDTQYF
>TRBJ2-2|TRBV9|-
CASSARPWTGQSTGELFF
>TRBJ2-3|TRBV7-2|-
CASSTQSGTQYF
>TRBJ2-1|TRBV6-2/TRBV6-3|-
CASSSGLGGNEQFF
>TRBJ2-2|TRBV28|-
CASRGGNTGELFF
>TRBJ1-2|TRBV9|once
CASSSGTGPYGYTF
>TRBJ2-3|TRBV7-2|-
CASSPSGHRTDTQYF
>TRBJ2-5|TRBV5-4|-
CASSSRIETQYF
>TRBJ2-3|TRBV5-1|-
CASSEIQGGAQYF
>TRBJ2-6|TRBV5-1|-
CASSPPPGPSSGANVLTF
>TRBJ2-2|TRBV29-1|-
CSAFTITGELFF
>TRBJ1-1|TRBV20-1|-
CSANGDPVAEAFF
>TRBJ2-4|TRBV19|-
CASSIGQGPNIQYF
>TRBJ1-4|TRBV7-9|-
CASSGGNEKLFF
>TRBJ1-2|TRBV13|-
CASSLDRDSDYGYTF
>TRBJ2-3|TRBV12-3/TRBV12-4|-
CASRLAGVDTQYF
>TRBJ2-3|TRBV18|-
CASSPLAGTDTQYF
>TRBJ2-3|TRBV5-4|-
CASSLAGRLIGTQYF
>TRBJ2-1|TRBV15|-
CATSRDMTREQFF
>TRBJ2-1|TRBV29-1|-
CSVEALTGGPNEQFF
>TRBJ1-1|TRBV6-2/TRBV6-3|-
CASSYPLRGRQGNTEAFF
>TRBJ1-4|TRBV4-1|once
CASSQDIASTNEKLFF
>TRBJ2-3|TRBV7-9|-
CASSPDGYTDTQYF
>TRBJ2-1|TRBV2|-
CASIPLGQGAGEQFF
>TRBJ1-3|TRBV9|-
CASSVGGRGGNTIYF
>TRBJ1-1|TRBV3-1|once
CASSTKGRTIMNTEAFF
>TRBJ2-1|TRBV20-1|-
CSASPGLAGIEQFF
>TRBJ2-3|TRBV9|-
CASSGTSGETDTQYF
>TRBJ1-5|TRBV28|-
CASSLPAGYSNQPQHF
>TRBJ2-3|TRBV7-3|-
CASSLLRGPGDTQYF
>TRBJ2-3|TRBV5-1|-
CASSTGLAGHTDTQYF
>TRBJ2-1|TRBV20-1|-
CSARGGQGAYNEQFF
>TRBJ2-7|TRBV4-2|-
CASSQDERSYEQYF
>TRBJ2-1|TRBV7-7|-
CASSLGLAGAGDEQFF
>TRBJ1-5|TRBV7-9|-
CASPADTDQPQHF
>TRBJ2-2|TRBV29-1|-
CSGHDGRRTGELFF
>TRBJ2-3|TRBV4-2|-
CASSQGDGQSTDTQYF
>TRBJ2-1|TRBV3-1|-
CASSQASSGAGQFF
>TRBJ2-7|TRBV12-3/TRBV12-4|-
CASSLRTLSYEQYF
>TRBJ2-6|TRBV19|-
CASSTDPGANVLTF
>TRBJ2-2|TRBV12-3/TRBV12-4|-
CASSIGQGFAGELFF
>TRBJ2-4|TRBV5-1|-
CASSVGMAKNIQYF
>TRBJ2-3|TRBV6-2/TRBV6-3|-
CASSGLRDPTDTQYF
>TRBJ1-6|TRBV28|-
CASSLVQVNSPLHF
>TRBJ1-5|TRBV2|-
CASTTVDSNQPQHF
>TRBJ2-5|TRBV20-1|-
CSSVRGQRETQYF
>TRBJ2-1|TRBV5-4|-
CASSSGTSGNNEQFF
>TRBJ2-1|TRBV7-3|once
CASSLTSGGARQFF
>TRBJ2-7|TRBV4-1|-
CASSHETGTSSAYEQYF
>TRBJ2-1|TRBV6-6|-
CASSPDRTRPYNEQFF
>TRBJ1-4|TRBV5-4|-
CASSSRDRGEEKLFF
>TRBJ2-7|TRBV5-6|-
CASSFDITTYEQYF
>TRBJ2-5|TRBV6-6|-
CASKRDPTETQYF
>TRBJ2-1|TRBV7-9|-
CASSRSQGNVNEQFF
>TRBJ2-6|TRBV7-9|-
CASSPANVLTF